The 24 T cell receptor beta chains reported below all come from one sample, sequenced in a study of CD8+CD57+ T cells in acquired aplastic anemia. Sequenced patients had shown CD8+CD57+ cell expansion by flow cytometry. Researchers used genomic DNA as the template to profile TCR beta VDJ and CDR3. Each CDR3 protein gets one entry after TCRdb re-called the reads with MiXCR. The sample has about 98,000 distinct CDR3 sequences; about 63% are singletons. Specimen: sorted CD4+, CD8+, or CD8+CD57+ T cells (not recorded which) from PBMCs. The receptors shown here come from a human donor with aplastic anemia.

This clonotype appeared a few times. The chain joins TRBV20-1 to TRBJ2-7, with D tentatively TRBD2 (5 bases). There are 14 residues in the CDR3. The V and J ends lost 1 base and 1 base respectively, with 11 bases between them. Germline V CDR1 and CDR2: DFQATT, SNEGSKA (reference sequence). Written as DNA, the CDR3 is TGCAGTGCTAGAGTGGGTAGCGCGTCCTACGAGCAGTACGTC. This codes for CSARVGSASYEQYV.

This chain joins TRBV20-1 and TRBJ1-1, with unresolved D. V was pared by 3 bases and J by 2 bases, with 10 bases between. Germline V gene lookup returns CDR1 DFQATT and CDR2 SNEGSKA (reference sequence). The CDR3 contains 13 residues. The DNA of the CDR3 is TGCAGTGCTAGGGACCGGGAAAACACTGAAGCTTTCTTT. It yields the protein CSARDRENTEAFF.

The chain combines TRBV20-1 with TRBJ1-1, with D tentatively TRBD1 (6 bases). Germline CDR1 and CDR2: DFQATT and SNEGSKA (reference sequence). V was trimmed by 6 bases and J by 5 bases, leaving 19 bases between them. The CDR3 extends over 14 amino acids. CDR3 sequence: CSARIGGGETEAFF. The CDR3 coding sequence is TGCAGTGCCAGGATTGGGGGGGGCGAAACTGAAGCTTTCTTT.

The V and J genes are TRBV20-1 and TRBJ1-1; D gene uncertain. Trimming removed 5 bases from V and 5 bases from J, with 12 bases in between. There are 12 residues in the CDR3. The germline gives CDR1 DFQATT, CDR2 SNEGSKA (reference sequence). The chain's CDR3 is CSASHVGTEAFF. The DNA for the CDR3 is TGCAGTGCTTCTCACGTTGGGACTGAAGCTTTCTTT.

The chain has TRBV7-2 and TRBJ1-1; 11 bases fit TRBD1. V shed 4 bases, J shed 7 bases, and the junction held 2 bases outside the gene matches. This CDR3 has 13 residues. The germline gives CDR1 SGHTA, CDR2 FQGNSA. In DNA, the CDR3 is TGTGCCAGCAGCTGGGACAGGGGGTATGAAGCTTTCTTT. It codes for CASSWDRGYEAFF. The entire variable domain, with the rest obtained from reference TRBV7-2 and TRBJ1-1, is as follows: GAGVSQSPSNKVTEKGKDVELRCDPISGHTALYWYRQSLGQGLEFLIYFQGNSAPDKSGLPSDRFSAERTGGSVSTLTIQRTQQEDSAVYLCASSWDRGYEAFFGQGTRLTVV.

The chain is built from TRBV20-1 and TRBJ1-2; no definite D call. CDR1 is DFQATT and CDR2 is SNEGSKA in the germline V gene (reference sequence). V was pared by 3 bases and J by 6 bases, with 11 bases between. This CDR3 is 12 amino acids long. This CDR3 reads CSARKQSHGYTF. In DNA, the CDR3 is TGCAGTGCTAGGAAACAGTCCCATGGCTACACCTTC.

This sequence joins TRBV20-1 and TRBJ1-4; 7 bases agree with TRBD1. The length of the CDR3 is 14 residues. The J segment lost 4 bases and the V segment lost 6 bases, leaving 8 bases of the junction unmatched. Per the germline V gene, CDR1 is DFQATT and CDR2 is SNEGSKA (reference sequence). For the CDR3, the DNA is TGCAGTGCCGAGAGGGGACAGCGTAATGAAAAACTGTTTTTT. Translated: CSAERGQRNEKLFF.

A single count supports this clonotype. The CDR3 here is CASTQEASGNEQFF. In DNA form, the CDR3 reads TGTGCCAGCACCCAGGAGGCTAGCGGCAATGAGCAGTTCTTC. V is TRBV2 and J is TRBJ2-1; the match to TRBD2 covers 7 bases. Germline CDR1 and CDR2: SNHLY and FYNNEI. With V trimmed by 7 bases and J by 6 bases, 9 bases remained unmatched. This CDR3 has 14 residues.

The genes are TRBV12-3 or TRBV12-4 and TRBJ2-7, with D hard to call. The V end lost 6 bases, the J end lost 6 bases, and 15 bases lay between the germline ends. The CDR3 length is 13 residues. The CDR3 region is CASRSTSALEQYF. The CDR3 DNA reads as TGTGCCAGCAGATCGACAAGCGCTCTCGAGCAGTACTTC.

The gene calls are TRBV5-1 and TRBJ2-5, with 12 positions matching TRBD2. V dropped 5 bases and J dropped 0; count of bases not matched to a gene: 8. This CDR3 comprises 17 residues. Per the germline V gene, CDR1 is SGHRS and CDR2 is YFSETQ. The CDR3 loop is CASRASRTSGDQETQYF. In DNA, the CDR3 is TGCGCCAGCAGGGCGTCGCGGACTAGCGGGGACCAAGAGACCCAGTACTTC.

This clonotype appeared a single time. The rearrangement links TRBV10-3 to TRBJ2-1, with TRBD2 matching 10 bases. V was pared by 3 bases and J by 0 bases, with 2 bases of the junction left unmatched. Germline CDR1 reads ENHRY; CDR2 reads SYGVKD. The CDR3 runs 16 residues. The CDR3 here is CAISDLAGASYNEQFF. DNA of the CDR3: TGTGCCATCAGTGACCTAGCGGGGGCCTCCTACAATGAGCAGTTCTTC.

This clonotype was observed many times. The V and J genes are TRBV7-9 and TRBJ2-3; D might be TRBD1 or TRBD2, each matching 6 bases. This CDR3 spans 17 amino acids. In germline, CDR1 is SEHNR, CDR2 FQNEAQ (reference sequence). Trimming stripped 5 bases from V and 2 bases from J, with 20 bases between. The CDR3 DNA sequence: TGTGCCAGCAGCCCAGAGATACTAGCAGGGGCCACAGATACGCAGTATTTT. Protein sequence: CASSPEILAGATDTQYF.

This clonotype was seen many times. The genes are TRBV18 and TRBJ1-1, with unresolved D. Germline CDR1 KGHSH, CDR2 LQKENI. This CDR3 comprises 15 residues. Trimming left V 2 bases short and J 1 base short, with 11 bases between. The CDR3 nucleotides are TGTGCCAGCTCACCATTGGGTCCCTGGAACACTGAAGCTTTCTTT. It is translated as CASSPLGPWNTEAFF.

The CDR3 here is CASSQQGALTYEQYF. CDR3 nucleotide sequence: TGTGCCAGCAGCCAACAGGGGGCCCTCACCTACGAGCAGTACTTC. The gene calls are TRBV14 and TRBJ2-7; 8 bases map to TRBD1. Germline lookup yields CDR1 SGHDN and CDR2 FVKESK. The CDR3 runs to 15 residues. V lost 2 bases, J lost 2 bases, and 5 bases stayed unmatched.

The V and J genes are TRBV29-1 and TRBJ2-7, with 11 nucleotides matching TRBD1. The CDR3 extends over 15 amino acids. The germline gives CDR1 SQVTM, CDR2 ANQGSEA. J gave up 6 bases and V 7 bases, and 14 bases lay outside the gene matches. DNA for the CDR3: TGCAGCGATCAAACTGGGACAGGGGGAACCTCCGAGCAGTACTTC. Its translation is CSDQTGTGGTSEQYF.

This chain connects TRBV25-1 to TRBJ2-7; D gene ambiguous. The V gene's germline CDR1 is MGHDK and CDR2 SYGVNS. This CDR3 region has 11 residues. V dropped 7 bases and J dropped 9 bases, with 13 bases sitting between them. The CDR3 nucleotides are TGTGCCAGCAAGGAACTCACGCGGCAGTACTTC. Its translation is CASKELTRQYF.

V usage is TRBV2 and J usage is TRBJ2-7; D unresolved. The CDR3 runs to 10 residues. V was trimmed by 7 bases and J by 3 bases, leaving 4 bases between them. Germline-derived CDR1 and CDR2 are SNHLY and FYNNEI. The CDR3 nucleotides are TGTGCCAGCATTAGCTACGAGCAGTACTTC. It encodes CASISYEQYF.

The sample holds a few counts of this clonotype. The DNA of the CDR3 is TGTGCCACCAGCACAGAAAGATATGGCTACACCTTC. Translated: CATSTERYGYTF. The V gene is TRBV15, the J gene TRBJ1-2; D unclear. The CDR3 totals 12 residues. Trimming shortened V by 4 bases and J by 5 bases, and 8 bases separated the two germline ends. Per germline, CDR1 LNHNV and CDR2 YYDKDF (reference sequence).

This sequence joins TRBV10-3 and TRBJ2-2; 9 bases align to TRBD1. The V gene end was trimmed by 5 bases and the J gene end by 1 base; junction bases not matched to a gene: 8. Germline-derived CDR1 and CDR2 are ENHRY and SYGVKD. This CDR3 has 17 amino acids. CDR3: CAISSFPGQGNTGELFF. The CDR3 bases are TGTGCCATCAGTAGCTTCCCGGGACAGGGGAACACCGGGGAGCTGTTTTTT.

The J gene is TRBJ1-1, the V gene TRBV7-9; D unresolved. Germline-derived CDR1 and CDR2 are SEHNR and FQNEAQ (reference sequence). Trimming cost V 5 bases and J 0 bases, with 7 bases left between them. This CDR3 has 13 residues. CDR3 protein: CASSADVNTEAFF. CDR3 DNA sequence: TGTGCCAGCAGCGCGGACGTGAACACTGAAGCTTTCTTT.

This clonotype was counted a single time. V usage is TRBV15 and J usage is TRBJ2-3; 13 bases are a match to TRBD2. CDR3 length equals 18 residues. Looked up from germline, CDR1 is LNHNV and CDR2 is YYDKDF (reference sequence). V lost 4 bases and J lost 0; bases outside the gene matches: 7. For the CDR3, the DNA is TGTGCCACCAGCAAAGGACTAGCGGGGGCGGCAAGCACAGATACGCAGTATTTT. Its translation: CATSKGLAGAASTDTQYF.

This clonotype was picked up many times. The chain links TRBV12-3 or TRBV12-4 to TRBJ2-2; a possible D gene is TRBD1 (5 bases). The CDR3 loop spans 12 amino acids. Between the trimmed V and J ends, which lost 6 bases and 6 bases, there was a span of 8 bases. The CDR3 coding sequence is TGTGCCAGCAGGTGGGGCTCCGGGGAGCTGTTTTTT. Translation: CASRWGSGELFF.

About this clonotype itself: A read error may account for a junction end that differs from germline. This chain uses TRBV5-3 with TRBJ2-7; a weak D match, TRBD2 (6 bases). TRBV5-3 is labeled an ORF, and its function is uncertain. The CDR3 covers 13 residues. CDR3: CASSLEGSYEQYF. The CDR3 bases are TGTGCCAGCAGCTTGGAGGGATCCTACGAGCAGTACTTC.

The J gene is TRBJ2-7, the V gene TRBV2; TRBD1 agrees at 11 bases. This CDR3 has 14 residues. Unmatched junction bases numbered 4, after V lost 6 bases and J lost 3 bases. Germline V gene lookup returns CDR1 SNHLY and CDR2 FYNNEI. This CDR3 reads CASSGQGAGYEQYF. The CDR3, as DNA: TGTGCCAGCAGCGGACAGGGGGCCGGCTACGAGCAGTACTTC.